The rows below give T cell receptor beta chains drawn from one sample of a study of blood T cells in healthy people across ages. MiXCR, applied by TCRdb to the 5' RACE reads, yields one record per CDR3 protein. The sample holds some 1.5 million distinct CDR3 sequences; approximately 30% are singletons and the top ten take 6.5% to 8.5%. The sequenced sample consisted of blood. All receptors come from a woman younger than 45 in good health. The CDR3 runs from the conserved cysteine through the conserved F or W. Fields, in order: CDR3 DNA, CDR3 protein, D gene, clone size, J gene, V gene. D genes are given only for firm matches. Only some rows state a clone size, as once, few, many or a class for expanded clones.

CDR3nt: TGCTCCAGCAGCTTGGTCCCTGAGACCTACGAGCAGTACTTC; CDR3aa: CSSSLVPETYEQYF; d_gene: NA; abundance: few; j_gene: TRBJ2-7; v_gene: TRBV5-1
CDR3nt: TGCGCCAGCAGCCCACGCCTACGCAACAGGGTGCCAGATACGCAGTATTTT; CDR3aa: CASSPRLRNRVPDTQYF; d_gene: NA; abundance: NA; j_gene: TRBJ2-3; v_gene: TRBV5-1
CDR3nt: TGTGCCAGCAGTGACCACAGGGGAAGGTCCTACGAGCAGTACTTC; CDR3aa: CASSDHRGRSYEQYF; d_gene: TRBD1; abundance: NA; j_gene: TRBJ2-7; v_gene: TRBV6-6
CDR3nt: TGTGCCAGCAGTTTAAACACTGGGACTAGCGGGGACCAAGAGACCCAGTACTTC; CDR3aa: CASSLNTGTSGDQETQYF; d_gene: TRBD2; abundance: few; j_gene: TRBJ2-5; v_gene: TRBV28
CDR3nt: TGCGCCAGCAGCTTAAACCGGGACAGGGATGGCTACACCTTC; CDR3aa: CASSLNRDRDGYTF; d_gene: TRBD1; abundance: NA; j_gene: TRBJ1-2; v_gene: TRBV5-1
CDR3nt: TGTGCCAGTCTAGCCGAGACACAGTCCTACGAGCAGTACTTC; CDR3aa: CASLAETQSYEQYF; d_gene: NA; abundance: NA; j_gene: TRBJ2-7; v_gene: TRBV2
CDR3nt: TGTGCCAGCAGCTTACTACAGGGAGCGGGGCAGCCCCAGCATTTT; CDR3aa: CASSLLQGAGQPQHF; d_gene: NA; abundance: few; j_gene: TRBJ1-5; v_gene: TRBV7-2
CDR3nt: TGCAGTGCCACGGCTGGGGCCCGCACCTATAATTCACCCCTCCACTTT; CDR3aa: CSATAGARTYNSPLHF; d_gene: NA; abundance: NA; j_gene: TRBJ1-6; v_gene: TRBV20-1
CDR3nt: TGCAGCGTTGCACTAGCCCTCACAGATACGCAGTATTTT; CDR3aa: CSVALALTDTQYF; d_gene: NA; abundance: NA; j_gene: TRBJ2-3; v_gene: TRBV29-1
CDR3nt: TGTGCCAGCAGCTTAGCTACAACGAACAATGAGCAGTTCTTC; CDR3aa: CASSLATTNNEQFF; d_gene: NA; abundance: NA; j_gene: TRBJ2-1; v_gene: TRBV7-2
CDR3nt: TGCGCCAGCAGCCAACTACTAGTTGGCAATGAGCAGTACTTC; CDR3aa: CASSQLLVGNEQYF; d_gene: NA; abundance: NA; j_gene: TRBJ2-5; v_gene: TRBV4-1
CDR3nt: TGTGCCAGCAGCCCCAGTAGCAGCGGGGGGCGGGAGACCCAGTACTTC; CDR3aa: CASSPSSSGGRETQYF; d_gene: TRBD2; abundance: few; j_gene: TRBJ2-5; v_gene: TRBV7-2
CDR3nt: TGTGCCAGTAGTACCTCCTTGGACAGGCTCAATGAGCAGTTCTTC; CDR3aa: CASSTSLDRLNEQFF; d_gene: TRBD1; abundance: NA; j_gene: TRBJ2-1; v_gene: TRBV19
CDR3nt: TGCAGTGCCCGAGGGGCCAGCGGGGTAACCTACAATGAGCAGTTCTTC; CDR3aa: CSARGASGVTYNEQFF; d_gene: TRBD2; abundance: few; j_gene: TRBJ2-1; v_gene: TRBV20-1
CDR3nt: TGTGCCAGCAGCACTAGCGCCGCGAACACCGGGGAGCTGTTTTTT; CDR3aa: CASSTSAANTGELFF; d_gene: TRBD2; abundance: few; j_gene: TRBJ2-2; v_gene: TRBV12-3/TRBV12-4
CDR3nt: TGTGCCAGCAGCTGGGGACTAGCGGCCTCGAAGGCAGATACGCAGTATTTT; CDR3aa: CASSWGLAASKADTQYF; d_gene: TRBD2; abundance: few; j_gene: TRBJ2-3; v_gene: TRBV5-5
CDR3nt: TGTGCCAGCAGTGACGGACTAGCGGGTTCCCTGAGCACAGATGTGCAGTATTTT; CDR3aa: CASSDGLAGSLSTDVQYF; d_gene: TRBD2; abundance: NA; j_gene: TRBJ2-3; v_gene: TRBV12-3/TRBV12-4
CDR3nt: TGTGCCAGCAACTTAGGGATCGGGGGGCGCAATGGCTACACCTTC; CDR3aa: CASNLGIGGRNGYTF; d_gene: NA; abundance: NA; j_gene: TRBJ1-2; v_gene: TRBV7-2
CDR3nt: TGTGCCAGCAGCCCCCCAGGGGCTCACGAGCAGTACTTC; CDR3aa: CASSPPGAHEQYF; d_gene: NA; abundance: NA; j_gene: TRBJ2-7; v_gene: TRBV13
CDR3nt: TGCGCCGGCAGCTTGGCAGGGGGCACTGAAGCTTTCTTT; CDR3aa: CAGSLAGGTEAFF; d_gene: TRBD1; abundance: few; j_gene: TRBJ1-1; v_gene: TRBV5-1